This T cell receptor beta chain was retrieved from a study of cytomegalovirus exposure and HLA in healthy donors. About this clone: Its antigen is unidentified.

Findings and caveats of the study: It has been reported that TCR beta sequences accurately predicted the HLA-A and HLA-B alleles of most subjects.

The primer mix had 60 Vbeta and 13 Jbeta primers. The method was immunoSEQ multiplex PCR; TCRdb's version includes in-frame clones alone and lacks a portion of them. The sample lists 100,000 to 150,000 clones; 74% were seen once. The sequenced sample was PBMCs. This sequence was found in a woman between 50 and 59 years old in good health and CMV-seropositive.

CDR3 residues: CASTRDRVNGYTF. As DNA, the CDR3 is TGTGCCAGCACCCGGGACAGGGTCAATGGCTACACCTTC. The genes are TRBV2 and TRBJ1-2; 9 bases are shared with TRBD1. Germline lookup yields CDR1 SNHLY and CDR2 FYNNEI. The CDR3 contains 13 residues. The ends lost 7 bases at V and 6 bases at J; junction bases unmatched: 6. The full variable domain, with the rest looked up from reference TRBV2 and TRBJ1-2, is EPEVTQTPSHQVTQMGQEVILRCVPISNHLYFYWYRQILGQKVEFLVSFYNNEISEKSEIFDDQFSVERPDGSNFTLKIRSTKLEDSAMYFCASTRDRVNGYTFGSGTRLTVV.